This TCR beta chain was captured in a study of shared clonotypes between healthy human individuals. Sequencing was performed with immunoSEQ multiplex PCR; in TCRdb, only in-frame clones are kept and a portion is missing. The data hold about 1.1 million clones, with 70% to 80% observed a single time. Healthy HIV-negative adults without recent acute infections or vaccinations served as donors. Negatively enriched CD4+ T cells were divided by CD45RA into naive and memory. The V gene end was trimmed by 7 bases and the J gene end by 6 bases; junction bases not matched to a gene: 10. Germline-derived CDR1 and CDR2 are WSHSY and SAAADI. This CDR3 is 17 amino acids long.

Sequencing was done on a sample of memory CD4+ T cells from PBMCs. Subset here: CD45RA-negative fraction. This receptor was obtained from a man between 18 and 29 years old in good health. Some clones in this sample may be carry-over from other donors' samples. The genes are TRBV10-2 and TRBJ2-2, with 14 bases identical to TRBD2. The CDR3 sequence is CASNSGTSGSVAGELFF. The DNA for the CDR3 is TGCGCCAGCAACTCCGGGACTAGCGGGAGTGTCGCCGGGGAGCTGTTTTTT.